This T cell receptor (beta chain) derives from a study of CD8 T cells in ankylosing spondylitis. Regarding the study as a whole: Typical of ankylosing spondylitis blood, it appeared, was a TCR beta motif of under 10 highly homologous variants.

Germline values: CDR1 SGHDN, CDR2 FVKESK. V lost 4 bases and J 5 bases, leaving 17 bases between the germline ends. The CDR3 is 15 residues long. One entry per CDR3 protein results from TCRdb running MiXCR on the 5' RACE reads. The sample has 350,000 to 450,000 distinct CDR3 sequences, roughly 26% seen once. As regards this clonotype: Its specificity is not known.

Sequencing was performed on blood, either unsorted or a sorted T cell fraction (not recorded which). The V call is TRBV14, the J call TRBJ1-1, with D perhaps matching TRBD1 (5 bases). The receptor's source is a male donor with ankylosing spondylitis. In DNA form, the CDR3 reads TGTGCCAGCAGCCTCTACCGGCAGGGTCGGACTGAAGCTTTCTTT. Its translation is CASSLYRQGRTEAFF.